The rows below give T cell receptor beta chains drawn from one sample of a study of CD4 and CD8 cells across lung adenocarcinoma regions. TCRdb re-derived calls from the PCR reads in MiXCR, one entry per CDR3 protein. The table records about 3,000 distinct CDR3 sequences, 64% of them present only once. Sequencing input: CD4+ T cells from the margin of a lung tumor. Receptor source: a female donor with lung adenocarcinoma. The CD4 and CD8 labels of this study may be unreliable. CDR3s include the opening cysteine and the closing phenylalanine or tryptophan. The D gene is left open where the match is weak. Size is stated for part of the rows, as once, few or many counts, or as a class when the clone is expanded.

clone_size: -
j_call: TRBJ2-1
v_call: TRBV11-1
d_call: TRBD1
cdr3_aa: CASSRQGNSYNEQFF
cdr3_nt: TGTGCCAGCAGCCGACAGGGAAACTCCTACAATGAGCAGTTCTTC

clone_size: once
j_call: TRBJ1-4
v_call: TRBV6-1
d_call: -
cdr3_aa: CASSEAGSHLGANEKLFF
cdr3_nt: TGTGCCAGCAGTGAAGCAGGGTCCCATCTGGGGGCTAATGAAAAACTGTTTTTT

clone_size: -
j_call: TRBJ2-1
v_call: TRBV6-2/TRBV6-3
d_call: -
cdr3_aa: CASSDNSLNEQFF
cdr3_nt: TGTGCCAGCAGTGATAACAGTTTGAATGAGCAGTTCTTC

clone_size: -
j_call: TRBJ2-6
v_call: TRBV27
d_call: TRBD2
cdr3_aa: CASSAPIGGVGTGANVLTF
cdr3_nt: TGTGCCAGCAGTGCCCCCATCGGGGGGGTCGGAACTGGGGCCAACGTCCTGACTTTC

clone_size: -
j_call: TRBJ2-1
v_call: TRBV7-2
d_call: -
cdr3_aa: CASSLGSANYKEQFF
cdr3_nt: TGTGCCAGCAGCTTGGGTAGCGCGAACTACAAGGAGCAGTTCTTC

clone_size: few
j_call: TRBJ2-7
v_call: TRBV6-1
d_call: -
cdr3_aa: CASSVGMAIYEQYF
cdr3_nt: TGTGCCAGCAGTGTGGGAATGGCCATCTACGAGCAGTACTTC

clone_size: -
j_call: TRBJ1-2
v_call: TRBV6-1
d_call: TRBD1
cdr3_aa: CASRWDRGNYGYTF
cdr3_nt: TGTGCCAGCAGGTGGGACAGGGGGAACTATGGCTACACCTTC

clone_size: few
j_call: TRBJ2-1
v_call: TRBV7-2
d_call: -
cdr3_aa: CASSLMPGGYNEQFF
cdr3_nt: TGTGCCAGCAGCTTAATGCCCGGAGGGTATAATGAGCAGTTCTTC

clone_size: -
j_call: TRBJ1-2
v_call: TRBV6-5
d_call: -
cdr3_aa: CASSYRGFNSGYGYTF
cdr3_nt: TGTGCCAGCAGTTACAGGGGATTTAACTCAGGGTATGGCTACACCTTC

clone_size: -
j_call: TRBJ2-1
v_call: TRBV6-1
d_call: -
cdr3_aa: CASSKGPRGVHNEQFF
cdr3_nt: TGTGCCAGCAGCAAAGGGCCCCGGGGAGTCCACAATGAGCAGTTCTTC

clone_size: -
j_call: TRBJ2-7
v_call: TRBV11-2
d_call: -
cdr3_aa: CASSLEVGRSYEQYF
cdr3_nt: TGTGCCAGCAGCTTGGAAGTCGGGCGCTCCTACGAGCAGTACTTC

clone_size: -
j_call: TRBJ2-5
v_call: TRBV12-3/TRBV12-4
d_call: TRBD2
cdr3_aa: CASSFKTSGRLETQYF
cdr3_nt: TGTGCCAGCAGTTTTAAGACTAGCGGGAGGTTGGAGACCCAGTACTTC

clone_size: -
j_call: TRBJ2-3
v_call: TRBV12-5
d_call: -
cdr3_aa: CASGRDRVTDTQYF
cdr3_nt: TGTGCTAGTGGGCGGGACCGGGTTACAGATACGCAGTATTTT

clone_size: -
j_call: TRBJ2-3
v_call: TRBV6-5
d_call: TRBD2
cdr3_aa: CASVSGRTDTQYF
cdr3_nt: TGTGCCAGCGTTAGCGGGAGAACAGATACGCAGTATTTT

clone_size: -
j_call: TRBJ2-3
v_call: TRBV10-3
d_call: -
cdr3_aa: CAIRGNGGRAKETQYF
cdr3_nt: TGTGCCATCAGGGGCAACGGTGGCCGCGCCAAAGAGACCCAGTACTTT

clone_size: -
j_call: TRBJ2-1
v_call: TRBV6-1
d_call: TRBD2
cdr3_aa: CASNRLAGVYEQFF
cdr3_nt: TGTGCCAGCAATCGACTAGCGGGAGTCTATGAGCAGTTTTTC

clone_size: -
j_call: TRBJ2-5
v_call: TRBV12-3/TRBV12-4
d_call: -
cdr3_aa: CASSLPDTQETQYF
cdr3_nt: TGTGCCAGCAGTTTACCAGACACTCAAGAGACCCAGTACTTC

clone_size: -
j_call: TRBJ2-3
v_call: TRBV6-1
d_call: TRBD2
cdr3_aa: CASRRTSGGAGGTDTQYF
cdr3_nt: TGTGCCAGCAGACGGACTAGCGGGGGGGCGGGGGGCACAGATACGCAGTATTTT

clone_size: -
j_call: TRBJ2-2
v_call: TRBV7-7
d_call: TRBD2
cdr3_aa: CASSFAGGTGELFF
cdr3_nt: TGTGCTAGCAGCTTTGCGGGAGGAACCGGGGAGCTGTTTTTT

clone_size: few
j_call: TRBJ2-2
v_call: TRBV11-3
d_call: -
cdr3_aa: CASSLDPGTANTGELFF
cdr3_nt: TGTGCCAGCAGCTTAGATCCCGGGACTGCAAACACCGGGGAGCTGTTTTTT

clone_size: -
j_call: TRBJ2-5
v_call: TRBV4-1
d_call: TRBD2
cdr3_aa: CASSPMTSGTETQYF
cdr3_nt: TGCGCCAGCAGCCCAATGACTAGCGGGACAGAGACCCAGTACTTC

clone_size: -
j_call: TRBJ2-3
v_call: TRBV11-3
d_call: TRBD1
cdr3_aa: CASSLGGTGVDTQYF
cdr3_nt: TGTGCCAGCAGCTTAGGAGGGACAGGGGTGGATACGCAGTATTTT

clone_size: -
j_call: TRBJ2-7
v_call: TRBV6-1
d_call: -
cdr3_aa: CASSARDNYGQYF
cdr3_nt: TGTGCCAGCAGTGCGCGGGACAATTACGGGCAGTACTTC

clone_size: -
j_call: TRBJ2-5
v_call: TRBV6-1
d_call: TRBD2
cdr3_aa: CASSRVAGGPETQYF
cdr3_nt: TGTGCCAGCAGCAGAGTAGCGGGAGGGCCAGAGACCCAGTACTTC

clone_size: -
j_call: TRBJ1-2
v_call: TRBV12-3/TRBV12-4
d_call: -
cdr3_aa: CASSRGTSVGYTF
cdr3_nt: TGTGCCAGCAGTAGAGGGACCTCGGTAGGCTACACCTTC

clone_size: -
j_call: TRBJ2-5
v_call: TRBV11-2
d_call: -
cdr3_aa: CASSFGEETQYF
cdr3_nt: TGTGCCAGCAGCTTTGGGGAAGAGACCCAGTACTTC

clone_size: -
j_call: TRBJ2-7
v_call: TRBV7-8
d_call: TRBD2
cdr3_aa: CATTSGRFPYEQYF
cdr3_nt: TGTGCCACCACTAGCGGGAGGTTCCCCTACGAGCAGTACTTC